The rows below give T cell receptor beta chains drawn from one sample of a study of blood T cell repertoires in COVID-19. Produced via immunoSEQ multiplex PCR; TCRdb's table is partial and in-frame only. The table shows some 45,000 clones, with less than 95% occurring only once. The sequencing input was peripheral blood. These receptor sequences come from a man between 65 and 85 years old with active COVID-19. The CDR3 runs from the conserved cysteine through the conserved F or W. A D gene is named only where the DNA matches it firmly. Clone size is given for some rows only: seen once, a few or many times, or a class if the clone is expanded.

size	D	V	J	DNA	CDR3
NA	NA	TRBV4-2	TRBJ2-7	TGTGCCAGCAGCCCCCCAGGGGGGAGTACCTACGAGCAGTACTTC	CASSPPGGSTYEQYF
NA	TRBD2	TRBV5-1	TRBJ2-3	TGCGCCAGCAGCCCGGGGACTAGCGGGGGGACAGATACGCAGTATTTT	CASSPGTSGGTDTQYF
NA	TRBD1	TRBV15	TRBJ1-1	TGTGCCACCAGCAGCTCCGGACAGGGGGCTATGTGGACTGAAGCTTTCTTT	CATSSSGQGAMWTEAFF
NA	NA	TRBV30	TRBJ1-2	TGTGCCTGGAGTGTACGGGCAGGGGCAAGCTACACCTTC	CAWSVRAGASYTF
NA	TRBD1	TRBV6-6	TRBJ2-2	TGTGCCAGTAATCCGGGACAGGGGTTGGCCGGGGAGCTGTTTTTT	CASNPGQGLAGELFF
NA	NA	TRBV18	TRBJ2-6	TGTGCCAGCTCCCCTACCAAGGAGGGGGCGAGTGGGGCCAACGTCCTGACTTTC	CASSPTKEGASGANVLTF
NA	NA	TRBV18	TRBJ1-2	TGTGCCAGCTCCAGCCGGGGGACTAACTATGGCTACACCTTC	CASSSRGTNYGYTF
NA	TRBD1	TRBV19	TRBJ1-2	TGTGCCAGTACCCCGGGACAGGGAATCTATGGCTACACCTTC	CASTPGQGIYGYTF
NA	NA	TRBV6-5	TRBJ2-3	TGTGCCAGCAGGACCCTGGGCAGGGGAGATACGCAGTATTTT	CASRTLGRGDTQYF
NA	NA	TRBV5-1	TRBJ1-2	TGCGCCAGCAGCCCTGGGACACTTAACTATGGCTACACCTTC	CASSPGTLNYGYTF
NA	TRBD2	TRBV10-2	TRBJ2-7	TGCGCCAGCAGTGATGAGCGGGGGGGCTCGTACGAGCAGTACTTC	CASSDERGGSYEQYF
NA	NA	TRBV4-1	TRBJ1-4	TGCGCCAGCAGCCAAGATGGGAAAGGACAGTCGCACCCGCTTGATGAAAAACTGTTTTTT	CASSQDGKGQSHPLDEKLFF
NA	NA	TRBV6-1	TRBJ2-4	TGTGCCAGCAGTGAAAATACCCAGAATAACATTCAGTACTTC	CASSENTQNNIQYF
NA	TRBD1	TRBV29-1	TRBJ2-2	TGCAGCGCTCACAGGGGTACCGGGGAGCTGTTTTTT	CSAHRGTGELFF
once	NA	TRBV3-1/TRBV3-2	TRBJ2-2	TGTGCCAGCAGCCAAAGCTGGGGCGCCGGGGAGCTGTTTTTT	CASSQSWGAGELFF
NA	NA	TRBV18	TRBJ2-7	TGTGCCAGCTCACAACAGGGTGCATCCTACGAGCAGTACTTC	CASSQQGASYEQYF
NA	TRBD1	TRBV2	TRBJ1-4	TGTGCCAGCAGGAGGACAGGGAACGAAAAACTGTTTTTT	CASRRTGNEKLFF
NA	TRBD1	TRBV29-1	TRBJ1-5	TGCAGCGTAAGCGACAGGGGCCAGCCCCAGCATTTT	CSVSDRGQPQHF
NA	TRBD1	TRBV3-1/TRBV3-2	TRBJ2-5	TGTGCCAGCAGCCAAGGGGCAGGGGGCCTCCAAGAGACCCAGTACTTC	CASSQGAGGLQETQYF
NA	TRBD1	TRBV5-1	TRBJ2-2	TGCGCCAGCAGCAAAGGGGCCCGACTGACAGGGGGAAACACCGGGGAGCTGTTTTTT	CASSKGARLTGGNTGELFF
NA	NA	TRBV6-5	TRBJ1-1	TGTGCCAGCAGTCAACAGGGTACGGTCACTGAAGCTTTCTTT	CASSQQGTVTEAFF
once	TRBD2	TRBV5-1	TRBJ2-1	TGCGCCAGCAGCCCCCACCGGGCTAGCGGCAATGAGCAGTTCTTC	CASSPHRASGNEQFF
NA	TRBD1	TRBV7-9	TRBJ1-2	TGTGCCAGCAGCTTATCCAGGGGGGACTATGGCTACACCTTC	CASSLSRGDYGYTF
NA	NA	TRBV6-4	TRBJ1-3	TGTGCCAGCAGTGGAGCAGGGTTCGGAAACACCATATATTTT	CASSGAGFGNTIYF
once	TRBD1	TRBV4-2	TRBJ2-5	TGTGCCAGCAGCCAAGGTAAAAGGACAGGGGACCACCAAGAGACCCAGTACTTC	CASSQGKRTGDHQETQYF
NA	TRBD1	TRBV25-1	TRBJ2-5	TGTGCCAGCAGTGACCAGACAGGGGCCGGAGAGACCCAGTACTTC	CASSDQTGAGETQYF
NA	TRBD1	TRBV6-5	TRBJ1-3	TGTGCCAGCCGGACCGGGACAGGGACTGGAAACACCATATATTTT	CASRTGTGTGNTIYF
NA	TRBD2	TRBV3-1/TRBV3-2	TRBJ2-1	TGTGCCAGCAGCCAAGGACTAGCGGGGGTGGATGAGCAGTTCTTC	CASSQGLAGVDEQFF
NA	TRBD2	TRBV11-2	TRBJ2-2	TGTGCCAGCAGCACACTAGCGGGGGGGCCGTACGGGGAGCTGTTTTTT	CASSTLAGGPYGELFF
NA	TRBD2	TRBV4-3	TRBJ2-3	TGCGCCAGCAGCCAAGATGCCGGGCCGGGGGGGATTTCCCGCACAGATACGCAGTATTTT	CASSQDAGPGGISRTDTQYF
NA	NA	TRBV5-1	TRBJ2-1	TGCGCCAGCAGTTTCCAGGGGTCCGGGCAGTTCTTC	CASSFQGSGQFF
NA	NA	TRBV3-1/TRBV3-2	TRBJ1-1	TGTGCCAGCAGCCGAAAAGGGGCTAACACTGAAGCTTTCTTT	CASSRKGANTEAFF
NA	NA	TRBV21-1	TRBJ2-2	TGTGCCAGCAGCACGTGGGACAGTAGGGCCGGGGAGCTGTTTTTT	CASSTWDSRAGELFF
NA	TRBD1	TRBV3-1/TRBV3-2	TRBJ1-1	TGTGCCAGCATAAGTCGAGGACAGGGGGTCGGGTACACTGAAGCTTTCTTT	CASISRGQGVGYTEAFF
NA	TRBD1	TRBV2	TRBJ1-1	TGTGCCAGCAACGGGGTCGGGGGACAGAGTTACACTGAAGCTTTCTTT	CASNGVGGQSYTEAFF
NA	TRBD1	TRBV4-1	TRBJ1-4	TGCGCCAGCAGTCCACAGGGGGCGGCTAATGAAAAACTGTTTTTT	CASSPQGAANEKLFF
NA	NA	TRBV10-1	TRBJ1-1	TGCGCCAGCAGTTCCGGTACTGAAGCTTTCTTT	CASSSGTEAFF
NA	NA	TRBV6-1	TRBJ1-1	TGTGCCAGCCGGGGGGCAGGAACTCACACCGAAGCTTTCTTT	CASRGAGTHTEAFF
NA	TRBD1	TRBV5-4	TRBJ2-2	TGTGCCAGCAGCTCCCCGGGACAGCGTACCGGGGAGCTGTTTTTT	CASSSPGQRTGELFF
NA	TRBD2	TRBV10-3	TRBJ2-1	TGTGCCATCAGCCAGGGACTAGCGGGGGTAGGTGAGCAGTTCTTC	CAISQGLAGVGEQFF
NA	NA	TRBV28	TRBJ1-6	TGTGCCAGCCTCAGGGCTGTCGATTCACCCCTCCACTTT	CASLRAVDSPLHF
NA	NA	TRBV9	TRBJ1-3	TGTGCCAGCAGCGTAAGCGGACAGCCCTCTGGAAACACCATATATTTT	CASSVSGQPSGNTIYF
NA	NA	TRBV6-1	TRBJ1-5	TGTGCCAGCAGTGAGGGCGATCAGCCCCAGCATTTT	CASSEGDQPQHF
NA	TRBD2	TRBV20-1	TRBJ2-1	TGCAGTGCTAGTGGGCTAGCGGGCAGCAATGAGCAGTTCTTC	CSASGLAGSNEQFF
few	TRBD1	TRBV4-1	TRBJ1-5	TGCGCCAGCAGCCAGCCGGACAGGGCTGGCAATCAGCCCCAGCATTTT	CASSQPDRAGNQPQHF
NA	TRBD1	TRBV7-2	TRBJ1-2	TGTGCCAGCAGCAGTGACAGGGGGGGTTTGGATGGCTACACCTTC	CASSSDRGGLDGYTF
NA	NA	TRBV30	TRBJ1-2	TGTGCCTGGAGTACGGGCCCGGGAACTAACTATGGCTACACCTTC	CAWSTGPGTNYGYTF
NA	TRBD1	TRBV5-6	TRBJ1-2	TGTGCCAGCAGCTTCCGCCGACAGGGAACGGGCTACACCTTC	CASSFRRQGTGYTF
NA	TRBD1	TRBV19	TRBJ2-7	TGTGCCAGTAGTAACCCGGGACAGACTCCCTACGAGCAGTACTTC	CASSNPGQTPYEQYF
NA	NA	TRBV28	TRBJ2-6	TGTGCCAGCACCAAAACTGGTGTTTGGGCCAACGTCCTGACTTTC	CASTKTGVWANVLTF
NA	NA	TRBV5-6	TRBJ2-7	TGTGCCAGCAGCTTCCGCGGGGTTCACCACGAGCAGTACTTC	CASSFRGVHHEQYF
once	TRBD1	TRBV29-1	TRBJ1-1	TGCAGCGTTGTTAGGGGGCGCTGGACTGAAGCTTTCTTT	CSVVRGRWTEAFF
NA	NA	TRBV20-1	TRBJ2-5	TGCAGTGCTAGTTCTGGAAGGACAGTTCACGAGACCCAGTACTTC	CSASSGRTVHETQYF
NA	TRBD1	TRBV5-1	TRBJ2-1	TGCGCCAGCAGCTCAGGGGGCGAGGGCTCTGAGCAGTTCTTC	CASSSGGEGSEQFF
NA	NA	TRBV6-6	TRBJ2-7	TGTGCCAGCAGTTACGGTGTCAGTATCTCCTACGAGCAGTACTTC	CASSYGVSISYEQYF